The text below deals with one T cell receptor (beta chain). These data belong to a study of blood T cell repertoires in COVID-19. Whole-study context: Acute-phase and convalescent COVID-19 samples originated in the United States, Italy and Spain. T cells, B-cell-depleted T cells, or PBMCs provided the cDNA or gDNA that served as material.

Per the original methods: For nucleated cells, counts were estimated from reference gene primer amplification. Clones were read by immunoSEQ multiplex PCR, and TCRdb kept only the in-frame ones, dropping some. The V and J calls and clone size come from that table; D and trimming were worked out from the DNA. Of roughly 220,000 clones listed, about nine tenths are singletons. Sequencing was carried out using peripheral blood. The receptor was isolated from a man under 40 who had recovered from COVID-19.

CDR3: CAWRLQGANEKLFF. As DNA, the CDR3 is TGTGCCTGGAGACTCCAGGGGGCTAATGAAAAACTGTTTTTT. This chain joins TRBV30 and TRBJ1-4, with 7 positions matching TRBD1. CDR3 length: 14 residues. Looked up from germline, CDR1 is GTSNPN and CDR2 is SVGIG (reference sequence). Trimming removed 3 bases from V and 3 bases from J; junction bases left unmatched: 4.